This is a list of T cell receptor beta chains from one sample in a study of cytomegalovirus exposure and HLA in healthy donors. This table comes from immunoSEQ multiplex PCR, and its TCRdb copy is limited to in-frame clones, with some not included. Among more than 85,000 clones listed, 88% were seen once. Sequencing was carried out using PBMCs. These receptors were obtained from a woman aged 18-29 years in good health and CMV-seronegative. The CDR3 runs from the conserved cysteine through the conserved F or W. D genes are given only for firm matches. The size entry is marked missing in some rows and otherwise reads once, few, many or a size class.

d_gene: .
j_gene: TRBJ1-1
v_gene: TRBV14
abundance: .
CDR3aa: CASSGAVETFF
CDR3nt: TGTGCCAGCAGCGGGGCAGTTGAAACTTTCTTT

d_gene: TRBD2
j_gene: TRBJ2-5
v_gene: TRBV27
abundance: .
CDR3aa: CASSSTGTSGVATGSETQYF
CDR3nt: TGTGCCAGCAGTTCGACCGGGACTAGCGGGGTGGCAACCGGGTCGGAGACCCAGTACTTC

d_gene: .
j_gene: TRBJ1-5
v_gene: TRBV19
abundance: .
CDR3aa: CATATGSLNQPQHF
CDR3nt: TGTGCCACCGCCACAGGGTCTTTAAATCAGCCCCAGCATTTT

d_gene: .
j_gene: TRBJ2-5
v_gene: TRBV29-1
abundance: .
CDR3aa: CSVEVNVRSETQYF
CDR3nt: TGCAGCGTTGAAGTAAACGTCAGATCGGAGACCCAGTACTTC

d_gene: TRBD1
j_gene: TRBJ2-7
v_gene: TRBV5-1
abundance: .
CDR3aa: CASSLMGQGYEQYF
CDR3nt: TGCGCCAGCAGCTTGATGGGACAGGGCTACGAGCAGTACTTC

d_gene: .
j_gene: TRBJ1-2
v_gene: TRBV7-9
abundance: .
CDR3aa: CASTNLIQGNGYTF
CDR3nt: TGTGCCAGCACCAACCTAATTCAGGGAAACGGCTACACCTTC

d_gene: TRBD2
j_gene: TRBJ2-1
v_gene: TRBV9
abundance: .
CDR3aa: CASSVLGGEANEQFF
CDR3nt: TGTGCCAGCAGCGTTCTGGGGGGGGAAGCCAATGAGCAGTTCTTC

d_gene: .
j_gene: TRBJ2-2
v_gene: TRBV19
abundance: .
CDR3aa: CASSILAIHGELFF
CDR3nt: TGTGCCAGTAGTATCTTAGCCATACACGGGGAGCTGTTTTTT

d_gene: .
j_gene: TRBJ1-2
v_gene: TRBV10-3
abundance: .
CDR3aa: CAISAGVNYGYTF
CDR3nt: TGTGCCATCAGTGCCGGGGTTAACTATGGCTACACCTTC

d_gene: .
j_gene: TRBJ1-3
v_gene: TRBV7-6
abundance: .
CDR3aa: CASSPYTGTGNTIYF
CDR3nt: TGTGCCAGCAGCCCGTATACAGGGACTGGAAACACCATATATTTT

d_gene: TRBD1
j_gene: TRBJ2-7
v_gene: TRBV29-1
abundance: .
CDR3aa: CSVESGTGAYEQYF
CDR3nt: TGCAGCGTTGAATCCGGGACAGGGGCCTACGAGCAGTACTTC

d_gene: TRBD1
j_gene: TRBJ2-7
v_gene: TRBV27
abundance: .
CDR3aa: CASSFTGTGLDYEQYF
CDR3nt: TGTGCCAGCAGTTTCACAGGGACAGGGCTTGACTACGAGCAGTACTTC

d_gene: TRBD2
j_gene: TRBJ2-3
v_gene: TRBV5-4
abundance: few
CDR3aa: CASSLETSGRVGDTQYF
CDR3nt: TGTGCCAGCAGCCTGGAGACTAGCGGGAGGGTGGGAGATACGCAGTATTTT

d_gene: .
j_gene: TRBJ1-2
v_gene: TRBV28
abundance: .
CDR3aa: CASRLIQGGDYGYTF
CDR3nt: TGTGCCAGCAGGCTCATACAGGGTGGGGACTATGGCTACACCTTC

d_gene: TRBD2
j_gene: TRBJ2-1
v_gene: TRBV11-2
abundance: .
CDR3aa: CASSSLAGGLINEQFF
CDR3nt: TGTGCCAGCAGCTCGTTAGCGGGAGGTCTGATAAATGAGCAGTTCTTC

d_gene: .
j_gene: TRBJ2-5
v_gene: TRBV7-7
abundance: .
CDR3aa: CASSRGQFRQETQYF
CDR3nt: TGTGCCAGCAGCCGCGGTCAGTTTCGCCAAGAGACCCAGTACTTC

d_gene: .
j_gene: TRBJ1-5
v_gene: TRBV7-9
abundance: .
CDR3aa: CASSLDMGAQPQHF
CDR3nt: TGTGCCAGCAGCTTAGATATGGGGGCTCAGCCCCAGCATTTT

d_gene: .
j_gene: TRBJ2-5
v_gene: TRBV29-1
abundance: .
CDR3aa: CSVETFSSGDETQYF
CDR3nt: TGCAGCGTGGAAACCTTTTCCTCAGGGGATGAGACCCAGTACTTC

d_gene: TRBD1
j_gene: TRBJ2-7
v_gene: TRBV7-6
abundance: .
CDR3aa: CASSPGTANYEQYF
CDR3nt: TGTGCCAGCAGCCCAGGGACAGCGAACTACGAGCAGTACTTC

d_gene: TRBD1
j_gene: TRBJ2-7
v_gene: TRBV29-1
abundance: few
CDR3aa: CSVEGTGHTGVYEQYF
CDR3nt: TGCAGCGTTGAAGGGACGGGGCACACAGGGGTGTACGAGCAGTACTTC

d_gene: .
j_gene: TRBJ2-5
v_gene: TRBV5-5
abundance: .
CDR3aa: CASSPWDSLGGTQYF
CDR3nt: TGTGCCAGCAGCCCGTGGGACTCCCTGGGAGGGACCCAGTACTTC

d_gene: .
j_gene: TRBJ1-5
v_gene: TRBV6-1
abundance: few
CDR3aa: CASKKLEEPQPQHF
CDR3nt: TGTGCCAGCAAGAAATTGGAGGAGCCTCAGCCCCAGCATTTT

d_gene: TRBD1
j_gene: TRBJ1-5
v_gene: TRBV7-8
abundance: .
CDR3aa: CASSFGQGFYQPQHF
CDR3nt: TGTGCCAGCAGCTTTGGACAGGGATTTTATCAGCCCCAGCATTTT

d_gene: TRBD2
j_gene: TRBJ2-7
v_gene: TRBV28
abundance: .
CDR3aa: CASSPWEGNEQYF
CDR3nt: TGTGCCAGCAGCCCGTGGGAGGGCAACGAGCAGTACTTC

d_gene: TRBD2
j_gene: TRBJ2-1
v_gene: TRBV19
abundance: .
CDR3aa: CASSLLAGSSYNEQFF
CDR3nt: TGTGCCAGTAGCCTCCTAGCGGGGAGCTCCTACAATGAGCAGTTCTTC

d_gene: .
j_gene: TRBJ2-1
v_gene: TRBV6-1
abundance: .
CDR3aa: CASWSVDGTYEQFF
CDR3nt: TGTGCCAGCTGGTCCGTTGACGGGACTTATGAGCAGTTCTTC

d_gene: .
j_gene: TRBJ1-5
v_gene: TRBV18
abundance: .
CDR3aa: CASSPGQGNQPQHF
CDR3nt: TGTGCCAGCTCACCAGGGCAGGGCAATCAGCCCCAGCATTTT

d_gene: TRBD1
j_gene: TRBJ2-2
v_gene: TRBV5-1
abundance: .
CDR3aa: CASSLGGQDYTGELFF
CDR3nt: TGCGCCAGCAGCTTGGGGGGACAGGATTACACCGGGGAGCTGTTTTTT

d_gene: TRBD2
j_gene: TRBJ2-2
v_gene: TRBV6-4
abundance: .
CDR3aa: CASSELANANTGELFF
CDR3nt: TGTGCCAGCAGCGAACTAGCGAACGCGAACACCGGGGAGCTGTTTTTT

d_gene: .
j_gene: TRBJ2-3
v_gene: TRBV11-3
abundance: .
CDR3aa: CASSLVAGTDTQYF
CDR3nt: TGTGCCAGCAGCTTAGTTGCAGGCACAGATACGCAGTATTTT

d_gene: .
j_gene: TRBJ2-7
v_gene: TRBV6-1
abundance: .
CDR3aa: CASSGGETQAGNEQYF
CDR3nt: TGTGCCAGCAGTGGCGGGGAGACTCAAGCGGGTAACGAGCAGTACTTC

d_gene: .
j_gene: TRBJ1-4
v_gene: TRBV18
abundance: .
CDR3aa: CASSQGTNEKLFF
CDR3nt: TGTGCCAGCTCACAGGGGACTAATGAAAAACTGTTTTTT

d_gene: .
j_gene: TRBJ1-2
v_gene: TRBV7-2
abundance: .
CDR3aa: CASSALGEVGYTF
CDR3nt: TGTGCCAGCAGCGCACTTGGGGAGGTTGGCTACACCTTC

d_gene: TRBD1
j_gene: TRBJ2-6
v_gene: TRBV27
abundance: .
CDR3aa: CASRRGGLSGANVLTF
CDR3nt: TGTGCCAGCAGACGAGGGGGCCTCTCTGGGGCCAACGTCCTGACTTTC

d_gene: TRBD1
j_gene: TRBJ1-3
v_gene: TRBV9
abundance: .
CDR3aa: CASSVVGTVGNTIYF
CDR3nt: TGTGCCAGCAGCGTAGTGGGGACAGTTGGAAACACCATATATTTT

d_gene: .
j_gene: TRBJ2-2
v_gene: TRBV19
abundance: .
CDR3aa: CASSINPGVGELFF
CDR3nt: TGTGCCAGTAGTATAAATCCGGGTGTCGGGGAGCTGTTTTTT

d_gene: TRBD1
j_gene: TRBJ1-1
v_gene: TRBV27
abundance: .
CDR3aa: CASSSSSTGTRAFF
CDR3nt: TGTGCCAGCAGTTCATCTTCGACAGGGACGAGAGCTTTCTTT

d_gene: TRBD2
j_gene: TRBJ2-4
v_gene: TRBV7-2
abundance: .
CDR3aa: CASSSESGVSGNIQYF
CDR3nt: TGTGCCAGCAGCTCCGAAAGCGGGGTTAGTGGAAACATTCAGTACTTC

d_gene: TRBD2
j_gene: TRBJ2-5
v_gene: TRBV28
abundance: .
CDR3aa: CASSLWRAGGGETQYF
CDR3nt: TGTGCCAGCAGTTTATGGAGAGCGGGAGGTGGAGAGACCCAGTACTTC

d_gene: .
j_gene: TRBJ1-2
v_gene: TRBV19
abundance: few
CDR3aa: CASDNRAYGYTF
CDR3nt: TGTGCCAGTGACAACAGGGCGTATGGCTACACCTTC

d_gene: .
j_gene: TRBJ1-3
v_gene: TRBV28
abundance: once
CDR3aa: CASSLPLSNSGNTIYF
CDR3nt: TGTGCCAGCAGTTTACCCCTGAGTAACTCTGGAAACACCATATATTTT

d_gene: TRBD2
j_gene: TRBJ2-1
v_gene: TRBV27
abundance: .
CDR3aa: CASSRVGGSSYNEQFF
CDR3nt: TGTGCCAGCAGTCGCGTGGGGGGGAGCTCCTACAATGAGCAGTTCTTC

d_gene: TRBD1
j_gene: TRBJ1-1
v_gene: TRBV6-5
abundance: .
CDR3aa: CASSTRQGPEAFF
CDR3nt: TGTGCCAGCAGTACCCGACAGGGGCCTGAAGCTTTCTTT

d_gene: .
j_gene: TRBJ1-1
v_gene: TRBV14
abundance: .
CDR3aa: CASSPSFRRNTEAFF
CDR3nt: TGTGCCAGCAGCCCGTCATTCCGGAGGAACACTGAAGCTTTCTTT

d_gene: .
j_gene: TRBJ2-7
v_gene: TRBV19
abundance: .
CDR3aa: CASSIPGGRSAEQYF
CDR3nt: TGTGCCAGTAGTATTCCGGGGGGCCGTTCAGCCGAGCAGTACTTC

d_gene: .
j_gene: TRBJ2-5
v_gene: TRBV27
abundance: .
CDR3aa: CASSSPGETQYF
CDR3nt: TGTGCCAGCAGTTCGCCCGGTGAGACCCAGTACTTC

d_gene: .
j_gene: TRBJ2-7
v_gene: TRBV6-5
abundance: once
CDR3aa: CASSRDLSYEQYF
CDR3nt: TGTGCCAGCAGTCGGGATCTTTCCTACGAGCAGTACTTC

d_gene: TRBD1
j_gene: TRBJ1-6
v_gene: TRBV19
abundance: .
CDR3aa: CATETGTGTGALHF
CDR3nt: TGTGCCACCGAAACCGGGACAGGGACTGGAGCCCTCCACTTT

d_gene: TRBD1
j_gene: TRBJ2-2
v_gene: TRBV5-1
abundance: .
CDR3aa: CATGTGQGLTGELFF
CDR3nt: TGCGCCACCGGGACGGGACAGGGACTCACCGGGGAGCTGTTTTTT

d_gene: TRBD2
j_gene: TRBJ2-5
v_gene: TRBV9
abundance: .
CDR3aa: CASSATPGLAGGRETQYF
CDR3nt: TGTGCCAGCAGCGCTACCCCGGGACTAGCGGGGGGGCGAGAGACCCAGTACTTC

d_gene: TRBD1
j_gene: TRBJ2-3
v_gene: TRBV28
abundance: few
CDR3aa: CASSLTPGQGTDTQYF
CDR3nt: TGTGCCAGCAGTTTGACTCCGGGACAGGGCACAGATACGCAGTATTTT

d_gene: .
j_gene: TRBJ2-7
v_gene: TRBV27
abundance: .
CDR3aa: CASRGGDIEQYF
CDR3nt: TGTGCCAGCAGGGGGGGTGATATCGAGCAGTACTTC

d_gene: TRBD1
j_gene: TRBJ2-5
v_gene: TRBV6-5
abundance: .
CDR3aa: CASARQGKETQYF
CDR3nt: TGTGCCAGCGCCCGACAGGGCAAAGAGACCCAGTACTTC

d_gene: .
j_gene: TRBJ2-5
v_gene: TRBV11-2
abundance: .
CDR3aa: CASSFRPGLTETQYF
CDR3nt: TGTGCCAGCAGCTTTAGGCCGGGACTCACGGAGACCCAGTACTTC

d_gene: .
j_gene: TRBJ1-1
v_gene: TRBV7-9
abundance: .
CDR3aa: CASSGIRGNTEAFF
CDR3nt: TGTGCCAGCAGTGGTATAAGGGGGAACACTGAAGCTTTCTTT

d_gene: .
j_gene: TRBJ2-7
v_gene: TRBV4-3
abundance: .
CDR3aa: CASSQEGGAYEQYF
CDR3nt: TGCGCCAGCAGCCAAGAGGGGGGAGCCTACGAGCAGTACTTC

d_gene: .
j_gene: TRBJ1-2
v_gene: TRBV4-1
abundance: .
CDR3aa: CASSQEDQGNYGYTF
CDR3nt: TGCGCCAGCAGCCAAGAAGACCAGGGAAACTATGGCTACACCTTC

d_gene: TRBD1
j_gene: TRBJ2-1
v_gene: TRBV11-3
abundance: .
CDR3aa: CASSPGQGTEQFF
CDR3nt: TGTGCCAGCAGCCCGGGACAGGGGACTGAGCAGTTCTTC